This entry concerns a single T cell receptor (beta chain). There is no known antigen for this receptor. It has no much larger one-base neighbor in the sample; base qualities were not kept. Counted from cysteine to phenylalanine, this CDR3 has 15 amino acids. Kept here is only the CDR3 DNA, which spans 45 bases and is read in frame from base 1. At the junction V is shortened by 1 base and J by 3 bases, with 11 bases in between. The germline V gene (reference sequence) sets CDR1 to SEHNR and CDR2 to FQNEAQ. The CDR3 regions of human TCRbeta chains were subjected to immunosequencing. Concerning the study's data processing: TCRs in the repertoires were matched against a reference library of SARS-CoV-2-specific TCRs that had been generated with the MIRA antigen-specificity platform. Breadth was defined as the fraction of unique TCRs that were SARS-CoV-2-associated, and depth was defined as the fraction of total T cells that were SARS-CoV-2-associated. Each spike-specific TCR was assigned to its reactive spike region and to a CD4 or CD8 class using the MIRA data. Log10-transformed breadth and depth values were compared by one-way ANOVA with Sidak's multiple comparisons tests. TCRdb re-hosts the immuneACCESS table, in-frame sequences only. Its copies lack some clones; in the studies checked, an unresolved V gene accounts for under half of them, and the cause for the rest is not known. V, J and clone size reflect that table, while D and trimming were determined from the DNA. Here the sample has some 180,000 clones; roughly 92% occur a single time. The ten most abundant clones make up about 3.5% of the sample.

The record originates from a study of T cell responses to AZD1222 COVID-19 vaccine (dated by TCRdb to about 2021). As for the study more broadly: A total of under 250 trial participants underwent TCR sequencing, of whom more than 200 had received two doses of AZD1222 and roughly 26 had received two doses of the MenACWY control vaccine. Trial participants were enrolled by age into 18-55, 56-69 and 70-plus year subgroups, with approximately 150, 30 and 60 TCR-sequenced participants respectively.

The research as a whole found: The 56-69-year group was small, and its depth increase did not reach significance, likely because of low power. Because no day 14 peak-response samples were available, repertoires were characterized only after the peak T cell response. A significant rise in spike-specific TCR breadth and depth was observed after two AZD1222 doses relative to day 0 and relative to MenACWY recipients. Reportedly, close to half of the unique spike-specific TCRs recognized epitopes lying outside the regions that are mutated in the B.1.351 and B.1.1.7 variants. Only five to seven AZD1222 recipients were SARS-CoV-2 seropositive at baseline, limiting conclusions about previously exposed vaccinees. Vaccine-associated CD4 TCRs spanned the whole spike protein, with dominant responses in regions 160-218 and 743-854. Participants were mostly white British and included more females than males, and it was suggested by the authors that clonal diversity may have been underestimated.

In light of the paper, this sample's time point label describes: about 28 days (+/-7) after the second vaccine dose. The sample's treatment or condition label, decoded: meningococcal conjugate vaccine given as trial control. Vaccinee samples were obtained from the UK trials COV001 and COV002, which included a single-blind randomized controlled phase 2/3 trial of AZD1222 (ChAdOx1 nCoV-19) in healthy adults. For TCRbeta chain sequencing, PBMC samples from trial participants were taken at day 0 and at day 28 after the second dose. Here the chain combines TRBV7-9 and TRBJ2-3; no D gene call is confident. The input for sequencing was peripheral blood, taken 28 days after the second dose of the MenACWY control vaccine. This clonotype was obtained from an adult who received the MenACWY meningococcal vaccine as a control. The CDR3 region has the sequence CASSLGKVRTDTQYF. Read as DNA, the sequence is TGTGCCAGCAGCTTAGGAAAGGTCCGGACAGATACGCAGTATTTT.